The 23 T cell receptor beta chains in this list originate from one sample, sequenced in a study of cytomegalovirus exposure and HLA in healthy donors (dated by TCRdb to 2015 to 2018). Libraries came from the immunoSEQ multiplex PCR assay. Drawn from immuneACCESS, this table holds only the in-frame rearrangements with V and J called that TCRdb kept. Clones are partly lost; checked studies trace under half to an unresolved V gene and leave the rest unexplained. A total of more than 200,000 clones appear in this sample, about 88% of them only once. The leading ten clones occupy 12% of the sample. Material: PBMCs. These receptor sequences come from a young man in good health and CMV-seropositive.

The J gene is TRBJ2-1, the V gene TRBV19; 8 bases agree with TRBD2. The V gene end was trimmed by 5 bases and the J gene end by 8 bases; junction bases not matched to a gene: 11. Per germline, CDR1 LNHDA and CDR2 SQIVND (reference sequence). CDR3 length equals 15 residues. CDR3 protein: CASSPRRGVEDEQFF. Written as DNA, the CDR3 is TGTGCCAGTAGTCCACGGCGGGGGGTGGAGGATGAGCAGTTCTTC.

The rearrangement joins TRBV5-1 to TRBJ2-1; 8 bases are shared with TRBD2. This CDR3 spans 15 amino acids. V was clipped by 2 bases and J by 7 bases; unmatched bases: 8. From germline, CDR1 is SGHRS and CDR2 YFSETQ. The CDR3 region is CASSLGTSQGNEQFF. Here the CDR3 DNA reads TGCGCCAGCAGCTTAGGGACTAGTCAGGGAAATGAGCAGTTCTTC.

This chain uses TRBV28 with TRBJ2-7; D is unresolved. With 6 bases removed from V and 7 bases from J, the gap between germline ends came to 10 bases. This CDR3 region has 11 residues. Germline V gene sequence: CDR1 MDHEN, CDR2 SYDVKM. The CDR3, as DNA: TGTGCCAGCAGCCTGACGAATGAGCAGTACTTC. This gives the protein CASSLTNEQYF. Drawing the rest from reference TRBV28 and TRBJ2-7, the complete variable domain is DVKVTQSSRYLVKRTGEKVFLECVQDMDHENMFWYRQDPGLGLRLIYFSYDVKMKEKGDIPEGYSVSREKKERFSLILESASTNQTSMYLCASSLTNEQYFGPGTRLTVT.

The rearrangement joins TRBV7-2 to TRBJ1-2; a weak D match, TRBD1 (5 bases). This CDR3 has 13 residues. V was shortened by 3 bases and J by 6 bases, with 11 bases between the two germline ends. In germline, CDR1 is SGHTA, CDR2 FQGNSA. CDR3 coding DNA: TGTGCCAGCAGCTTTCAGGGAAGTCATGGCTACACCTTC. This encodes CASSFQGSHGYTF.

The rearrangement uses TRBV7-9 and TRBJ2-7; D is unclear. Germline lookup yields CDR1 SEHNR and CDR2 FQNEAQ (reference sequence). Trimming shortened V by 7 bases and J by 2 bases, and 12 bases separated the two germline ends. The CDR3 extends over 13 amino acids. The CDR3 DNA sequence: TGTGCCAGCACCCCGCCCACGACCTACGAGCAGTACTTC. Its protein is CASTPPTTYEQYF.

V and J are TRBV7-8 and TRBJ2-7, with D perhaps TRBD2 (6 bases). Germline CDR1 and CDR2: SGHVS and FQNEAQ. V was clipped by 6 bases and J by 3 bases, with 15 bases between them. The CDR3 is made up of 14 amino acids. The CDR3, as DNA: TGTGCCAGCAGGGACGGGAGTAAGGTCTACGAGCAGTACTTC. Protein product: CASRDGSKVYEQYF.

This clone was seen once. This chain links TRBV27 with TRBJ1-2; D is unclear. Germline V gene lookup returns CDR1 MNHEY and CDR2 SMNVEV (reference sequence). The V end was cut by 4 bases, the J end by 4 bases, with 16 bases between. The CDR3 extends over 15 amino acids. The CDR3 DNA sequence: TGTGCCAGCAGTTCCGGGCCCCTATGGTCCTATGGCTACACCTTC. It specifies CASSSGPLWSYGYTF.

The V gene is TRBV25-1, the J gene TRBJ2-2; 10 bases are a match to TRBD1. Germline V gene data show CDR1 as MGHDK and CDR2 as SYGVNS. The CDR3 length is 15 residues. V was clipped by 6 bases and J by 6 bases; unmatched bases: 7. CDR3 amino acids: CASRTTGGAAGELFF. The CDR3 DNA follows: TGTGCCAGCAGGACGACAGGGGGCGCCGCCGGGGAGCTGTTTTTT.

The V call is TRBV19, the J call TRBJ2-2; D uncertain. CDR3 length: 12 amino acids. Germline CDR1 reads LNHDA; CDR2 reads SQIVND (reference sequence). Trimming took 6 bases from V and 4 from J, leaving 6 bases between them. CDR3 nucleotide sequence: TGTGCCAGTAGAGGAGCCACCGGGGAGCTGTTTTTT. It translates to CASRGATGELFF.

The chain recombines TRBV7-2 with TRBJ1-1; D is unresolved. Between the trimmed V and J ends, which lost 2 bases and 4 bases, there was a span of 17 bases. The CDR3 runs 16 residues. Germline loops: CDR1 SGHTA, CDR2 FQGNSA. The CDR3 DNA reads TGTGCCAGCAGCTTAATCCAGACGAGAACACTCACTGAAGCTTTCTTT. This encodes CASSLIQTRTLTEAFF.

V usage is TRBV5-1 and J usage is TRBJ2-3, with D uncertain. Germline V gives CDR1 SGHRS, CDR2 YFSETQ. Trimming took 3 bases from V and 6 from J, leaving 11 bases between them. This CDR3 comprises 13 residues. The CDR3 loop reads CASSSELGDTQYF. The CDR3 DNA sequence: TGCGCCAGCAGCTCGGAGCTAGGGGATACGCAGTATTTT. Full variable domain (outside the CDR3, taken from reference TRBV5-1 and TRBJ2-3): KAGVTQTPRYLIKTRGQQVTLSCSPISGHRSVSWYQQTPGQGLQFLFEYFSETQRNKGNFPGRFSGRQFSNSRSEMNVSTLELGDSALYLCASSSELGDTQYFGPGTRLTVL.

The V gene is TRBV7-2, the J gene TRBJ2-7; D is unclear. Germline V gene lookup returns CDR1 SGHTA and CDR2 FQGNSA. Between the trimmed V and J ends, which lost 1 base and 2 bases, there was a span of 12 bases. This CDR3 is 15 amino acids long. The CDR3 loop reads CASSLVVMPTYEQYF. Here the CDR3 DNA reads TGTGCCAGCAGCTTAGTGGTCATGCCAACCTACGAGCAGTACTTC.

This chain connects TRBV27 to TRBJ2-1; weak D call: TRBD2 (6 bases). This CDR3 region has 14 residues. Germline V CDR1 and CDR2: MNHEY, SMNVEV (reference sequence). V gave up 2 bases and J gave up 4 bases, with 9 bases separating them. The CDR3 sequence is CASSLGGTYNEQFF. DNA for the CDR3: TGTGCCAGCAGTTTAGGCGGGACTTACAATGAGCAGTTCTTC.

This chain links TRBV5-4 with TRBJ2-2; the match to TRBD2 covers 8 bases. The CDR3 is made up of 16 amino acids. V shed 0 bases, J shed 7 bases, and the junction held 8 bases outside the gene matches. CDR1 is SGHNT, CDR2 YYREEE, per germline (reference sequence). Written as DNA, the CDR3 is TGTGCCAGCAGCTTGGCCGCAGCGGGAGTGAACGGGGAGCTGTTTTTT. It specifies CASSLAAAGVNGELFF.

V and J are TRBV10-1 and TRBJ2-2; 14 nucleotides match TRBD2. The CDR3 totals 18 residues. Per the germline V gene, CDR1 is WNHNN and CDR2 is SYGVQD (reference sequence). The V segment lost 1 base and the J segment 5 bases; nucleotides outside the gene matches: 6. In nucleotides, the CDR3 is TGCGCCAGCAGTGAGTTGGGACTAGCGGGAGACTTAACCGGGGAGCTGTTTTTT. Its translation: CASSELGLAGDLTGELFF.

This clone was found once. The chain recombines TRBV28 with TRBJ2-7; D remains ambiguous. From germline, CDR1 is MDHEN and CDR2 SYDVKM. This CDR3 is built from 13 residues. V lost 5 bases and J 3 bases, leaving 11 bases between the germline ends. The CDR3 nucleotides read TGTGCCAGCAGTCGCGGAGCCCGCTACGAGCAGTACTTC. Amino acids: CASSRGARYEQYF.

The chain recombines TRBV5-4 with TRBJ2-1; D might be TRBD2 (6 bases). CDR3 length: 13 residues. V was pared by 1 base and J by 9 bases, with 11 bases between. Germline V gives CDR1 SGHNT, CDR2 YYREEE (reference sequence). The CDR3 protein is CASSLFKRAEQFF. The CDR3, as DNA: TGTGCCAGCAGCTTGTTCAAGCGGGCTGAGCAGTTCTTC.

V usage is TRBV6-6 and J usage is TRBJ1-1; the match to TRBD1 covers 8 bases. The CDR3 loop spans 14 amino acids. With 5 bases clipped from V and 6 bases from J, the junction kept 8 bases outside the gene matches. The V gene's germline CDR1 is MNHNY and CDR2 SVGAGI (reference sequence). CDR3 bases: TGTGCCAGCAGTATGACAGGGGAGAGCCCTGAAGCTTTCTTT. This encodes CASSMTGESPEAFF.

This chain links TRBV5-6 with TRBJ1-1, with no clear D. The V end was cut by 2 bases, the J end by 8 bases, with 19 bases between. CDR1 is SGHDT, CDR2 YYEEEE, per germline. This CDR3 is built from 15 residues. The CDR3 is CASSFKAGNRPEAFF. CDR3 nucleotides: TGTGCCAGCAGCTTTAAAGCTGGGAACCGACCAGAAGCTTTCTTT. Complete variable domain (other parts from reference TRBV5-6 and TRBJ1-1): DAGVTQSPTHLIKTRGQQVTLRCSPKSGHDTVSWYQQALGQGPQFIFQYYEEEERQRGNFPDRFSGHQFPNYSSELNVNALLLGDSALYLCASSFKAGNRPEAFFGQGTRLTVV.

This clone occurred once. The chain couples TRBV11-3 to TRBJ2-2, with D possibly called TRBD1 or TRBD2 (5 bases each). The germline CDR1 and CDR2 sequences are SGHNT and YENEEA. V lost 2 bases, J lost 4 bases, and 8 bases lay in between. This CDR3 spans 14 amino acids. The DNA for the CDR3 is TGTGCCAGCAGCTTAAAGGGACCCACCGGGGAGCTGTTTTTT. This encodes CASSLKGPTGELFF. The whole variable domain, filled in from reference TRBV11-3 and TRBJ2-2, reads EAGVVQSPRYKIIEKKQPVAFWCNPISGHNTLYWYLQNLGQGPELLIRYENEEAVDDSQLPKDRFSAERLKGVDSTLKIQPAELGDSAVYLCASSLKGPTGELFFGEGSRLTVL.

The chain joins TRBV2 to TRBJ2-5; 10 bases line up with TRBD2. This CDR3 has 14 amino acids. The germline V gene encodes CDR1 SNHLY and CDR2 FYNNEI. V gave up 4 bases and J gave up 4 bases; unmatched junction bases: 3. CDR3 sequence: CASSGVAGGETQYF. CDR3 nucleotides: TGTGCCAGCAGTGGCGTAGCGGGAGGAGAGACCCAGTACTTC.

The chain combines TRBV6-5 with TRBJ2-7; 7 positions match TRBD1. Germline V gene sequence: CDR1 MNHEY, CDR2 SVGAGI. V gave up 6 bases and J gave up 2 bases; unmatched junction bases: 10. The CDR3 spans 15 residues. The CDR3 DNA is TGTGCCAGCAGAGCCCCCGGACAGGCTACCTACGAGCAGTACTTC. Protein: CASRAPGQATYEQYF.

The chain carries TRBV7-8 and TRBJ1-1; D is perhaps TRBD1 (6 bases). Germline V gives CDR1 SGHVS, CDR2 FQNEAQ. This CDR3 contains 15 residues. V gave up 2 bases and J gave up 2 bases, with 12 bases separating them. The CDR3: CASSLTQGRNTEAFF. Written as DNA, the CDR3 is TGTGCCAGCAGCTTAACACAGGGAAGAAACACTGAAGCTTTCTTT.